These T cell receptor beta chains were read from a single sample in a study of T-cell reconstitution after alpha-beta-depleted transplantation in children. TCRdb recomputed calls from the PCR reads with MiXCR, one row per CDR3 protein. The sample comprises about 980,000 distinct CDR3 sequences, 25% to 30% of which are singletons, and about 28% rests with the top ten. The sequenced sample was PBMCs, mostly from graft donor cells, obtained 360 days after TCRalphabeta/CD19-depleted stem cell transplant. These receptors were obtained from a boy younger than two who had a stem cell transplant for SCID, so the T cells may come from the graft donor. Each CDR3 is given with its conserved first and last residue. D genes are given only for firm matches. Not every row has a clone size; where given, it reads once, few, many or a size class.

d_call | clone_size | j_call | v_call | cdr3_nt | cdr3_aa
TRBD1 | . | TRBJ2-2 | TRBV7-9 | TGTGCCAGCAGCCGCCGACAGGGTTTAGGTACCGGGGAGCTGTTTTTT | CASSRRQGLGTGELFF
. | . | TRBJ2-3 | TRBV19 | TGTGCCAGTTCCCGGGACTCCTCATTAGATACGCAGTATTTT | CASSRDSSLDTQYF
TRBD2 | . | TRBJ2-5 | TRBV7-9 | TGTGCCAGCAGGCCCGCTAGCGGGGTAGAGACCCAGTACTTC | CASRPASGVETQYF
TRBD1 | . | TRBJ2-7 | TRBV20-1 | TGCAGTGCTAGAGTGGGACAGGGGAGAGAGCAGTACTTC | CSARVGQGREQYF
. | few | TRBJ2-7 | TRBV20-1 | TGCAGTGCTTTTCAGGGCACCTACGAGCAGTACTTC | CSAFQGTYEQYF
. | . | TRBJ2-6 | TRBV10-1 | TGCGCCAGCAGTGAGTCACGGGGAGCCGGGGCCAACGTCCTGACTTTC | CASSESRGAGANVLTF
. | . | TRBJ2-3 | TRBV7-2 | TGTGCCAGCAGCTTAGTGGAGGGCTGGCTAGACGCAGATACGCAGTATTTT | CASSLVEGWLDADTQYF
TRBD2 | many | TRBJ2-1 | TRBV7-3 | TGTGCCAGCAGCTTCACTAGCGGGGGGGCTAATGAGCAGTTCTTC | CASSFTSGGANEQFF
. | . | TRBJ2-1 | TRBV7-2 | TGTGCCAGCAGCTCAGAGTGGGGGATCACCTACAATGAGCAGTTCTTC | CASSSEWGITYNEQFF
TRBD1 | . | TRBJ1-2 | TRBV20-1 | TGCAGTGCTAGAGGGGGGGCGCAGGGGGTATCCTATGGCTACACCTTC | CSARGGAQGVSYGYTF
. | . | TRBJ2-1 | TRBV7-9 | TGTGCCAGTCTCCAGTCCCCTGCGAATGAGCAGTTCTTC | CASLQSPANEQFF
. | . | TRBJ2-1 | TRBV5-1 | TGCGCCAGCACCTTGGGGGGCTTTCAGTTCAATGAGCAGTTCTTC | CASTLGGFQFNEQFF
. | . | TRBJ2-1 | TRBV12-3/TRBV12-4 | TGTGCCAGCAGTCCCCCCGGCCGCGCTGAGCAGTTCTTC | CASSPPGRAEQFF
. | . | TRBJ1-5 | TRBV24-1 | TGTGCCACCAGCGGCCACCTTAGCAATCAGCCCCAGCATTTT | CATSGHLSNQPQHF
. | . | TRBJ2-4 | TRBV12-3/TRBV12-4 | TGTGCCAGCAGTCGGTCTGGATGGGGTAATGACAAAAACATTCAGTACTTC | CASSRSGWGNDKNIQYF
TRBD1 | . | TRBJ2-1 | TRBV3-1 | TGTGCCAGCAGCCAGACTTTTTGGGACAGTAATGAGCAGTTCTTC | CASSQTFWDSNEQFF
. | . | TRBJ2-5 | TRBV6-2/TRBV6-3 | TGTGCCAGCAGTCCCGGGAACGTCAGGGCTCAAGAGACCCAGTACTTC | CASSPGNVRAQETQYF
TRBD1 | . | TRBJ1-1 | TRBV12-3/TRBV12-4 | TGTGCCAGCAGCCTTTACCCAGGGGGTACTGAAGCTTTCTTT | CASSLYPGGTEAFF
. | few | TRBJ2-2 | TRBV5-1 | TGCGCCAGCAGCTCTACGGACATTAACACCGGGGAGCTGTTTTTT | CASSSTDINTGELFF
. | . | TRBJ2-7 | TRBV4-1 | TGCGCCAGCAGCCAAACGCCTCGGGGAGACAATTGGTCGGTGGAGTACTTC | CASSQTPRGDNWSVEYF
. | . | TRBJ2-1 | TRBV7-3 | TGTGCCAGCAGCTATAATAGAAACTCCTACAATGAGCAGTTCTTC | CASSYNRNSYNEQFF
. | . | TRBJ2-5 | TRBV12-3/TRBV12-4 | TGTGCCAGCAGTTTAGCACAGAACCAAGAGACCCAGTACTTC | CASSLAQNQETQYF
. | few | TRBJ1-1 | TRBV12-3/TRBV12-4 | TGTGCCAGCAGAAAAGACATTAACACTGAAGCTTTCTTT | CASRKDINTEAFF
TRBD1 | few | TRBJ2-5 | TRBV27 | TGTGCCAGCAGTTTACGACAGGGTTCGGTGACCCAGTACTTC | CASSLRQGSVTQYF
. | few | TRBJ2-3 | TRBV12-3/TRBV12-4 | TGTGCCAGCAGTTTAGGGGGCGCCGACTATACGCAGTATTTT | CASSLGGADYTQYF
. | . | TRBJ2-3 | TRBV4-1 | TGCGCCAGCAGCCAAGAGTTGGAAGATACGCAGTATTTT | CASSQELEDTQYF
. | . | TRBJ1-1 | TRBV18 | TGTGCCAGCTCGCCTACGCAGACAGCGAACACTGAAGCTTTCTTT | CASSPTQTANTEAFF
. | many | TRBJ1-1 | TRBV7-3 | TGTGCCAGCAGCGTTCGGGGGAGGACTGAAGCTTTCTTT | CASSVRGRTEAFF
TRBD2 | . | TRBJ2-2 | TRBV24-1 | TGTGCCACCAGTGATTCCCGTACCGGGGGGGACACCGGGGAGCTGTTTTTT | CATSDSRTGGDTGELFF
. | . | TRBJ1-5 | TRBV29-1 | TGCAGCGTTGGGGAATTGTGGCCCCAGCATTTT | CSVGELWPQHF
TRBD1 | . | TRBJ2-7 | TRBV15 | TGTGCCACCAGCAGAGATGTCGGGACAGTCTCCTACGAGCAGTACTTC | CATSRDVGTVSYEQYF
. | . | TRBJ2-5 | TRBV12-3/TRBV12-4 | TGTGCCAGCAGTTTTACCCTAGCACAAGAGACCCAGTACTTC | CASSFTLAQETQYF
. | few | TRBJ2-7 | TRBV20-1 | TGCAGTGCTAGAGGGGGGCGGGGATCCTCCGAGCAGTACTTC | CSARGGRGSSEQYF
. | . | TRBJ2-1 | TRBV20-1 | TGCAGTGCTAGCCCTATTACAAGAATCCGCTACAATGAGCAGTTCTTC | CSASPITRIRYNEQFF
TRBD1 | . | TRBJ2-2 | TRBV18 | TGTGCCAGCTCACCGACGCAGGGGGCCACCGGGGAGCTGTTTTTT | CASSPTQGATGELFF
. | . | TRBJ2-7 | TRBV12-3/TRBV12-4 | TGTGCCAGCAGTTTATACAGGCCCTACGAGCAGTACTTC | CASSLYRPYEQYF
. | . | TRBJ1-5 | TRBV20-1 | TGCAGTGCTAGAGATATGGGGCAGACTAATCAGCCCCAGCATTTT | CSARDMGQTNQPQHF
. | many | TRBJ2-1 | TRBV4-2 | TGTGCCAGCAGCCAAGACACAGGGCAGTTCCTCTATGAGCAGTTCTTC | CASSQDTGQFLYEQFF
TRBD2 | . | TRBJ2-2 | TRBV5-6 | TGTGCCAGCAGCTCACCGGGACTAGCCACCGGGGAGCTGTTTTTT | CASSSPGLATGELFF
TRBD1 | . | TRBJ2-2 | TRBV12-3/TRBV12-4 | TGTGCCAGCAGGCCTCAGACAGGGGGCGGTTCCGGGGAGCTGTTTTTT | CASRPQTGGGSGELFF
TRBD1 | few | TRBJ2-2 | TRBV7-9 | TGTGCCAGCAGCGACGGGACAGGGGCGACCGGGGAGCTGTTTTTT | CASSDGTGATGELFF
. | . | TRBJ2-7 | TRBV18 | TGTGCCAGCTCACCAGTCGGCAGGGTGGGGAACAAGCAGTACTTC | CASSPVGRVGNKQYF
TRBD2 | . | TRBJ2-1 | TRBV7-2 | TGTGCCAGCAGGCGCCTTGGACTAGCCATTGACAATGAGCAGTTCTTC | CASRRLGLAIDNEQFF
. | . | TRBJ2-1 | TRBV6-5 | TGTGCCAGCAGTATCGGGTACGGTCCCTACAATGAGCAGTTCTTC | CASSIGYGPYNEQFF
. | . | TRBJ1-5 | TRBV7-2 | TGTGCCAGCTCACCCTTTGCTATACAGCCCCAGCATTTT | CASSPFAIQPQHF
. | . | TRBJ1-2 | TRBV29-1 | TGCAGCGTTGAAAACAGGTCCTATGGCTACACCTTC | CSVENRSYGYTF
. | . | TRBJ2-3 | TRBV3-1 | TGTGCCAGCAGCCAAGAAGGAGTAAGCACAGATACGCAGTATTTT | CASSQEGVSTDTQYF
. | . | TRBJ1-6 | TRBV12-3/TRBV12-4 | TGTGCCAGCAGCCCGGGGGGCTCCCTCCACTTT | CASSPGGSLHF
. | few | TRBJ2-4 | TRBV5-5 | TGTGCCAGCAGCTTACCCTGGATCCAGTCCTCAAACATTCAGTACTTC | CASSLPWIQSSNIQYF
. | . | TRBJ1-4 | TRBV6-1 | TGTGCCAGCGGCCGACAGGCGGATAATGAAAAACTGTTTTTT | CASGRQADNEKLFF
. | many | TRBJ2-2 | TRBV4-1 | TGCGCCAGCAGCCAAGTTCCGGGTACCGGGGAGCTGTTTTTT | CASSQVPGTGELFF
. | few | TRBJ1-6 | TRBV28 | TGTGCCAGCAGTTTGTTCACGGGGGGTAATTCACCCCTCCACTTT | CASSLFTGGNSPLHF
. | few | TRBJ2-7 | TRBV7-8 | TGTGCCAGCAGCTTAGATCATGGGGCCGAGCAGTACTTC | CASSLDHGAEQYF
TRBD2 | . | TRBJ2-5 | TRBV20-1 | TGCAGTGCTAGGTGGGGCGGGGGGCTCCGCCGGGTAGAGACCCAGTACTTC | CSARWGGGLRRVETQYF
. | . | TRBJ2-7 | TRBV28 | TGTGCCACCAAAGGTTACCCCTACGAGCAGTACTTC | CATKGYPYEQYF